The next 26 T cell receptor beta chains were all read from a single sample in a study of shared clonotypes between healthy human individuals. TCRdb's table, derived via immunoSEQ multiplex PCR, lists solely in-frame clones and lacks some. The top ten clones hold 0.13% of a sample with roughly 2 million clones, 85% to 95% of them seen once. The sample consisted of naive CD4+ T cells sorted from blood. Subset noted: CD45RA+ positively selected. The receptors originated from a man in his late teens or twenties in good health.

The rearrangement links TRBV30 to TRBJ2-5; 9 nucleotides align to TRBD1. Losses at the gene ends were 4 bases for V and 4 bases for J; bases not matched to a gene: 7. This CDR3 has 14 residues. Germline V gene lookup returns CDR1 GTSNPN and CDR2 SVGIG (reference sequence). In DNA, the CDR3 is TGTGCCTGGACTTCCGACAGGGGGGCAGAGACCCAGTACTTC. It translates to CAWTSDRGAETQYF. The variable domain in full, with the rest retrieved from reference TRBV30 and TRBJ2-5, is SQTIHQWPATLVQPVGSPLSLECTVEGTSNPNLYWYRQAAGRGLQLLFYSVGIGQISSEVPQNLSASRPQDRQFILSSKKLLLSDSGFYLCAWTSDRGAETQYFGPGTRLLVL.

A remark on this clone: In the same sample, other DNA sequences code for this CDR3. V usage is TRBV7-2 and J usage is TRBJ2-3; no reliable D call. There are 11 residues in the CDR3. The germline V gene encodes CDR1 SGHTA and CDR2 FQGNSA. With 3 bases removed from V and 6 bases from J, the gap between germline ends came to 4 bases. CDR3 nucleotides: TGTGCCAGCAGCTTCAGGGATACGCAGTATTTT. It codes for CASSFRDTQYF.

This clone was observed a single time. The identical CDR3 is also encoded by other nucleotide sequences in the sample. This chain joins TRBV6-5 and TRBJ1-2; 7 positions agree with TRBD1. The J segment lost 5 bases and the V segment lost 2 bases, leaving 5 bases of the junction unmatched. The CDR3 sequence is 14 residues long. CDR1 and CDR2 (germline): MNHEY, SVGAGI. The chain's CDR3 is CASSYGGGGYGYTF. DNA of the CDR3: TGTGCCAGCAGTTACGGAGGGGGCGGATATGGCTACACCTTC.

The chain carries TRBV2 and TRBJ1-2; TRBD1 is a possible D gene (5 bases). The CDR3 covers 12 residues. The germline V gene encodes CDR1 SNHLY and CDR2 FYNNEI. V lost 7 bases, J lost 2 bases, and 8 bases lay in between. The CDR3 nucleotides are TGTGCCAGCAAGCAGGGAAACTATGGCTACACCTTC. It yields the protein CASKQGNYGYTF.

The V and J genes are TRBV18 and TRBJ2-7; 10 positions agree with TRBD1. CDR1 is KGHSH, CDR2 LQKENI, per germline. The CDR3 has 15 amino acids. V dropped 6 bases and J dropped 4; count of bases not matched to a gene: 9. The CDR3 DNA reads TGTGCCAGCTCTTCCGGGACAGGGGTTATTTACGAGCAGTACTTC. It encodes CASSSGTGVIYEQYF.

This chain links TRBV2 with TRBJ2-1; D gene ambiguous. This CDR3 has 13 residues. The germline V and J ends were trimmed by 5 bases and 9 bases, with 14 bases remaining between them. CDR1 and CDR2 from the germline V gene are SNHLY and FYNNEI. The CDR3 DNA is TGTGCCAGCAGTCCCGGACCTGGATTTGAGCAGTTCTTC. Translation gives CASSPGPGFEQFF.

The chain joins TRBV4-3 to TRBJ2-1; TRBD2 matches at 9 bases. The germline V gene encodes CDR1 LGHNA and CDR2 YSLEER. The CDR3 consists of 14 residues. Trimming removed 6 bases from V and 5 bases from J; junction bases left unmatched: 5. CDR3 residues: CASRHRLADNEQFF. Written as DNA, the CDR3 is TGCGCCAGCAGACACCGACTAGCGGACAATGAGCAGTTCTTC.

The chain couples TRBV19 to TRBJ2-7; maybe TRBD1 (6 bases). V dropped 6 bases and J dropped 6 bases, with 21 bases sitting between them. The CDR3 covers 15 residues. The germline gives CDR1 LNHDA, CDR2 SQIVND (reference sequence). CDR3 loop: CASRGTGQQGVEQYF. CDR3 nucleotides: TGTGCCAGTAGAGGTACGGGACAACAGGGAGTCGAGCAGTACTTC.

The rearrangement joins TRBV28 to TRBJ2-7; possible D gene TRBD1, 6 bases. CDR3 length: 12 amino acids. The V gene's germline CDR1 is MDHEN and CDR2 SYDVKM. V was pared by 2 bases and J by 6 bases, with 8 bases between. The CDR3 DNA is TGTGCCAGCAGTTTACAGGGGACCGAGCAGTACTTC. As protein: CASSLQGTEQYF.

The chain joins TRBV19 to TRBJ2-5; unclear D gene. Germline lookup yields CDR1 LNHDA and CDR2 SQIVND (reference sequence). V was cut by 6 bases and J by 7 bases, with 12 bases left in between. This CDR3 has 12 residues. CDR3 sequence: CASSPQLGTQYF. In DNA, the CDR3 is TGTGCCAGTAGCCCCCAATTAGGGACCCAGTACTTC.

This sequence joins TRBV6-1 and TRBJ1-1, with 9 bases matching TRBD1. The V and J ends lost 5 bases and 3 bases, in that order; junction bases with no gene match: 4. CDR1 and CDR2 from the germline V gene are MNHNS and SASEGT. This CDR3 is built from 14 residues. The CDR3 DNA follows: TGTGCCAGCAGTTTTCGACAGGGGGACACTGAAGCTTTCTTT. Translated: CASSFRQGDTEAFF.

The rearrangement links TRBV5-1 to TRBJ2-7; 8 bases are shared with TRBD1. The CDR3 totals 14 residues. V lost 3 bases and J lost 5; bases outside the gene matches: 7. Looked up from germline, CDR1 is SGHRS and CDR2 is YFSETQ. The CDR3 nucleotides read TGCGCCAGCAGCTCCCTAGACAGGGGCGACGAGCAGTACTTC. Its translation is CASSSLDRGDEQYF.

This clone has only a few counts. The chain recombines TRBV7-2 with TRBJ2-7; 8 nucleotides align to TRBD1. Losses at the gene ends were 5 bases for V and 3 bases for J; bases not matched to a gene: 15. CDR3 length: 17 residues. Germline CDR1 is SGHTA and CDR2 is FQGNSA. The CDR3 DNA is TGTGCCAGCAGCCCGGGACAGGAAGCTCGCAAAAACTACGAGCAGTACTTC. It yields the protein CASSPGQEARKNYEQYF.

The J gene is TRBJ2-1, the V gene TRBV5-4; 11 positions match TRBD2. CDR3 length: 15 amino acids. The germline gives CDR1 SGHNT, CDR2 YYREEE (reference sequence). V lost 4 bases and J lost 8; bases outside the gene matches: 8. This CDR3 is CASSRPGLADDEQFF. The CDR3 nucleotides read TGTGCCAGCAGCCGACCGGGACTAGCGGACGATGAGCAGTTCTTC.

The chain couples TRBV6-5 to TRBJ1-1; a weak D match, TRBD1 (6 bases). Germline loops: CDR1 MNHEY, CDR2 SVGAGI. This CDR3 is built from 14 residues. V shed 8 bases and J shed 4 bases, with 17 bases lying between them. The CDR3 nucleotides read TGTGCCAGCGCCCCACGAAGGGGGGGCACTGAAGCTTTCTTT. Translation gives CASAPRRGGTEAFF.

Points on this clone: This sample also contains other DNA sequences that code for the same CDR3. The chain carries TRBV2 and TRBJ1-5; no firm D call. This CDR3 is built from 13 residues. Germline V gene lookup returns CDR1 SNHLY and CDR2 FYNNEI. Between the trimmed V and J ends, which lost 1 base and 4 bases, there was a span of 5 bases. The CDR3 is CASSEGPNQPQHF. DNA for the CDR3: TGTGCCAGCAGTGAAGGCCCGAATCAGCCCCAGCATTTT. Complete variable domain (other parts from reference TRBV2 and TRBJ1-5): EPEVTQTPSHQVTQMGQEVILRCVPISNHLYFYWYRQILGQKVEFLVSFYNNEISEKSEIFDDQFSVERPDGSNFTLKIRSTKLEDSAMYFCASSEGPNQPQHFGDGTRLSIL.

V gene TRBV5-1 combines with J gene TRBJ2-5; D is perhaps TRBD1 (6 bases). Germline CDR1 reads SGHRS; CDR2 reads YFSETQ. V lost 3 bases and J 4 bases, leaving 19 bases between the germline ends. This CDR3 has 16 residues. The CDR3 loop is CASSSDNFRGGETQYF. In DNA form, the CDR3 reads TGCGCCAGCAGCTCGGATAACTTCAGGGGCGGAGAGACCCAGTACTTC.

This chain links TRBV5-4 with TRBJ2-2; 7 nucleotides match TRBD2. This CDR3 has 15 residues. The V gene's germline CDR1 is SGHNT and CDR2 YYREEE (reference sequence). V trimming: 3 bases; J trimming: 2 bases; junction bases outside the gene matches: 4. The CDR3 loop reads CASSSPSGNTGELFF. The CDR3 DNA reads as TGTGCCAGCAGCTCGCCTAGCGGCAACACCGGGGAGCTGTTTTTT.

This clone was counted many times. The genes are TRBV19 and TRBJ1-6; D is undetermined. The germline V and J ends were trimmed by 3 bases and 10 bases, with 16 bases remaining between them. CDR1 is LNHDA, CDR2 SQIVND, per germline (reference sequence). The CDR3 totals 15 residues. The CDR3 region has the DNA TGTGCCAGTAGTATGGGCCGCGAAATTCGGTCACCCCTCCACTTT. Amino acid sequence: CASSMGREIRSPLHF.

Comments on this clone: The same CDR3 is also encoded by other DNA sequences in this sample. The V and J genes are TRBV28 and TRBJ1-3; tentatively, D is TRBD1 (5 bases). The V gene lost 2 bases and the J gene lost 3 bases, with 8 bases spanning the gap. The germline V gene encodes CDR1 MDHEN and CDR2 SYDVKM. The CDR3 has 14 amino acids. This CDR3 is CASSLGGIGNTIYF. CDR3 sequence (DNA): TGTGCCAGCAGTTTAGGGGGGATTGGAAACACCATATATTTT.

The rearrangement links TRBV28 to TRBJ1-4; a possible D gene is TRBD1 (5 bases). V gave up 8 bases and J gave up 2 bases, with 6 bases separating them. The length of the CDR3 is 12 residues. CDR1 MDHEN and CDR2 SYDVKM come from the germline V gene. The CDR3 loop is CASQGTNEKLFF. The CDR3 nucleotides are TGTGCCAGCCAGGGTACTAATGAAAAACTGTTTTTT.

As to this clone: This same CDR3 is encoded by further DNA sequences in the sample. The chain is built from TRBV7-2 and TRBJ2-5; D is possibly TRBD1 or TRBD2 (5 bases each). The germline gives CDR1 SGHTA, CDR2 FQGNSA. Trimming cost V 5 bases and J 2 bases, with 9 bases left between them. This CDR3 has 13 residues. The CDR3 sequence: CASSLGAQETQYF. The CDR3 nucleotides read TGTGCCAGCAGCCTCGGGGCTCAAGAGACCCAGTACTTC.

This clone was picked up one time. This chain joins TRBV11-1 and TRBJ2-3, with TRBD2 as a possible D gene (5 bases). V was shortened by 5 bases and J by 0 bases, with 12 bases between the two germline ends. The CDR3 spans 15 residues. Germline loops: CDR1 SGHAT, CDR2 FQDESV (reference sequence). CDR3 sequence reads: CASSVSGTSTDTQYF. CDR3 sequence (DNA): TGTGCCAGCAGCGTAAGCGGAACTAGCACAGATACGCAGTATTTT.

This chain joins TRBV30 and TRBJ2-1; 12 positions match TRBD2. The CDR3 extends over 16 amino acids. Losses at the gene ends were 2 bases for V and 6 bases for J; bases not matched to a gene: 8. Germline V gene lookup returns CDR1 GTSNPN and CDR2 SVGIG (reference sequence). The CDR3 DNA is TGTGCCTGGAGTTTTCTCAGGACTAGCGGGGTCAATGAGCAGTTCTTC. This codes for CAWSFLRTSGVNEQFF.

The rearrangement uses TRBV5-1 and TRBJ2-2, with 8 bases lining up with TRBD2. CDR1 SGHRS and CDR2 YFSETQ come from the germline V gene. J lost 5 bases, V lost 4 bases, and 10 bases had no gene match. This CDR3 has 16 residues. CDR3 in amino acids: CASSGYSGEETGELFF. The CDR3 DNA is TGCGCCAGCAGCGGGTATAGCGGGGAGGAAACCGGGGAGCTGTTTTTT.

This chain uses TRBV18 with TRBJ2-2; D is unresolved. The CDR3 covers 16 residues. V was clipped by 6 bases and J by 4 bases, with 18 bases between them. Germline lookup yields CDR1 KGHSH and CDR2 LQKENI. CDR3 nucleotides: TGTGCCAGCTCGCGAAGTTCCGGGTCTGGCACCGGGGAGCTGTTTTTT. It codes for CASSRSSGSGTGELFF.